Following are 18 T cell receptor beta chains from one sample sequenced in a study of OX40 agonist ivuxolimab in advanced cancers. TCRdb keeps only in-frame clones here, not all; method: immunoSEQ multiplex PCR. The table shows about 8,700 clones, with 88% occurring only once. This specimen consisted of CD4+ or CD8+ T cells sorted from blood, obtained in a trial of the OX40 agonist ivuxolimab. Every receptor here comes from an adult with an advanced solid tumor such as melanoma, head and neck, liver or kidney cancer.

The J gene is TRBJ2-3, the V gene TRBV6-6, with D hard to call. This CDR3 is built from 12 residues. The germline gives CDR1 MNHNY, CDR2 SVGAGI (reference sequence). V lost 7 bases and J lost 2, with 7 bases in between. CDR3 nucleotide sequence: TGTGCCAGCAATCCTCCCACAGATACGCAGTATTTT. Protein: CASNPPTDTQYF.

The V and J genes are TRBV7-2 and TRBJ1-6; TRBD1 matches at 10 bases. Germline V gene lookup returns CDR1 SGHTA and CDR2 FQGNSA. Trimming cost V 6 bases and J 10 bases; bases outside gene matches: 6. The CDR3 consists of 14 residues. The CDR3 bases are TGTGCCAGCAGTCCGGGACAGGGGTGGTCACCCCTCCACTTT. As protein: CASSPGQGWSPLHF.

This rearrangement joins TRBV5-4 to TRBJ1-1; D gene uncertain. The CDR3 has 11 amino acids. Trimming left V 4 bases short and J 3 bases short, with 4 bases between. CDR1 and CDR2 from the germline V gene are SGHNT and YYREEE (reference sequence). This CDR3 is CASSSYTEAFF. The CDR3 DNA reads TGTGCCAGCAGCAGCTACACTGAAGCTTTCTTT.

This chain connects TRBV11-3 to TRBJ1-1; the D gene is possibly TRBD1 (5 bases). Per germline, CDR1 SGHNT and CDR2 YENEEA. V dropped 1 base and J dropped 8 bases, with 8 bases sitting between them. This CDR3 has 12 residues. The CDR3 reads CASSLVRGEAFF. As DNA, the CDR3 is TGTGCCAGCAGCTTAGTTCGGGGCGAAGCTTTCTTT.

This chain connects TRBV2 to TRBJ2-7; 7 nucleotides line up with TRBD2. Germline V gives CDR1 SNHLY, CDR2 FYNNEI. This CDR3 is 14 amino acids long. The V and J ends lost 8 bases and 4 bases, in that order; junction bases with no gene match: 11. The chain's CDR3 is CASLERRERYEQYF. CDR3 in DNA: TGTGCCAGCTTAGAGCGGCGGGAGAGGTACGAGCAGTACTTC.

The V call is TRBV2, the J call TRBJ1-2; a possible D gene is TRBD1 (5 bases). V was cut by 8 bases and J by 0 bases, with 10 bases left in between. The CDR3 sequence is 13 residues long. The germline CDR1 and CDR2 sequences are SNHLY and FYNNEI. CDR3 sequence: CASGALSNYGYTF. The CDR3 coding sequence is TGTGCCAGCGGGGCGTTGTCTAACTATGGCTACACCTTC. The full variable domain, with the rest looked up from reference TRBV2 and TRBJ1-2, is EPEVTQTPSHQVTQMGQEVILRCVPISNHLYFYWYRQILGQKVEFLVSFYNNEISEKSEIFDDQFSVERPDGSNFTLKIRSTKLEDSAMYFCASGALSNYGYTFGSGTRLTVV.

The J gene is TRBJ2-5, the V gene TRBV9; either TRBD1 or TRBD2 may supply D (5 bases each). Trimming pared 4 bases from V and 2 bases from J, leaving 18 bases between. CDR3 size: 16 residues. Germline V lookup: CDR1 SGDLS, CDR2 YYNGEE. CDR3 amino acids: CASSPPGLHLQETQYF. CDR3 sequence (DNA): TGTGCCAGCAGCCCCCCGGGGCTACACCTACAAGAGACCCAGTACTTC.

The V call is TRBV7-9, the J call TRBJ2-7; D is ambiguous. V was cut by 5 bases and J by 4 bases, with 6 bases left in between. CDR3 size: 11 residues. CDR1 is SEHNR and CDR2 is FQNEAQ in the germline V gene (reference sequence). CDR3 residues: CASSPQYEQYF. Written as DNA, the CDR3 is TGTGCCAGCAGCCCTCAGTACGAGCAGTACTTC.

V usage is TRBV27 and J usage is TRBJ2-7; 7 bases agree with TRBD2. CDR1 and CDR2 (germline): MNHEY, SMNVEV (reference sequence). The CDR3 sequence is 12 residues long. Losses at the gene ends were 5 bases for V and 4 bases for J; bases not matched to a gene: 2. The CDR3: CASSPGGYEQYF. CDR3 nucleotides: TGTGCCAGCAGTCCCGGGGGGTACGAGCAGTACTTC.

CDR3 DNA sequence: TGTGCCAGCCTTCTTGGCGCTAGCTCCTACAATGAGCAGTTCTTC. Translating it yields CASLLGASSYNEQFF. The chain carries TRBV7-9 and TRBJ2-1; D is ambiguous. The CDR3 covers 15 residues. Trimming shortened V by 8 bases and J by 0 bases, and 14 bases separated the two germline ends. Germline V gene lookup returns CDR1 SEHNR and CDR2 FQNEAQ (reference sequence).

V usage is TRBV27 and J usage is TRBJ2-2; 8 bases are a match to TRBD1. Per germline, CDR1 MNHEY and CDR2 SMNVEV (reference sequence). This CDR3 spans 14 amino acids. With V trimmed by 7 bases and J by 5 bases, 6 bases remained unmatched. In nucleotides, the CDR3 is TGTGCCAGCACCCTGACAGGGGTGACCGGGGAGCTGTTTTTT. Translating it yields CASTLTGVTGELFF.

This chain joins TRBV6-1 and TRBJ2-1, with 7 bases fitting TRBD2. Germline V lookup: CDR1 MNHNS, CDR2 SASEGT. This CDR3 has 16 amino acids. The J segment lost 1 base and the V segment lost 0 bases, leaving 3 bases of the junction unmatched. For the CDR3, the DNA is TGTGCCAGCAGTGAAGCTGGGGGGGGTTCCTACAATGAGCAGTTCTTC. It is translated as CASSEAGGGSYNEQFF.

The chain carries TRBV4-1 and TRBJ1-1; 12 nucleotides agree with TRBD1. This CDR3 contains 18 residues. V shed 4 bases, J shed 5 bases, and the junction held 14 bases outside the gene matches. Germline V gives CDR1 MGHRA, CDR2 YSYEKL. For the CDR3, the DNA is TGCGCCAGCAGCCTACCTCCGGGACAGGGGGCCCCGAGAACTGAAGCTTTCTTT. It specifies CASSLPPGQGAPRTEAFF.

V gene TRBV5-8 combines with J gene TRBJ2-5; possibly TRBD1 for D (6 bases). The CDR3 runs to 15 residues. Germline CDR1 and CDR2: SGHTS and YDEGEE. V was cut by 4 bases and J by 4 bases, with 17 bases left in between. The CDR3 protein is CASSPYKGGVETQYF. The CDR3 DNA sequence: TGTGCCAGCAGCCCATATAAAGGGGGAGTAGAGACCCAGTACTTC.

The chain combines TRBV5-1 with TRBJ2-5; TRBD1 is a possible D gene (6 bases). The length of the CDR3 is 15 residues. Germline loops: CDR1 SGHRS, CDR2 YFSETQ. V gave up 0 bases and J gave up 5 bases, with 14 bases separating them. CDR3 DNA: TGCGCCAGCAGCTTGGGGACAGTTGGTGGGGAGACCCAGTACTTC. It specifies CASSLGTVGGETQYF.

The chain's CDR3 is CASSLSKAPPLHF. The CDR3 DNA is TGTGCCAGCAGTTTATCGAAGGCCCCCCCCCTCCACTTT. This chain uses TRBV27 with TRBJ1-6; D remains unclear. Germline CDR1 and CDR2: MNHEY and SMNVEV (reference sequence). The CDR3 is 13 residues long. V lost 0 bases and J lost 13, with 10 bases in between.

This rearrangement joins TRBV5-6 to TRBJ2-1; 9 bases map to TRBD1. The CDR3 contains 16 residues. Germline V CDR1 and CDR2: SGHDT, YYEEEE. With V trimmed by 2 bases and J by 2 bases, 5 bases remained unmatched. CDR3 sequence (DNA): TGTGCCAGCAGCTTACGACAGGGGGGGACCTACAATGAGCAGTTCTTC. Its protein is CASSLRQGGTYNEQFF.

The chain couples TRBV27 to TRBJ1-2; no reliable D call. CDR3 length: 14 residues. Trimming left V 0 bases short and J 1 base short, with 6 bases between. Per germline, CDR1 MNHEY and CDR2 SMNVEV (reference sequence). CDR3 sequence reads: CASSLSVGNYGYTF. Written as DNA, the CDR3 is TGTGCCAGCAGTTTATCGGTGGGTAACTATGGCTACACCTTC.